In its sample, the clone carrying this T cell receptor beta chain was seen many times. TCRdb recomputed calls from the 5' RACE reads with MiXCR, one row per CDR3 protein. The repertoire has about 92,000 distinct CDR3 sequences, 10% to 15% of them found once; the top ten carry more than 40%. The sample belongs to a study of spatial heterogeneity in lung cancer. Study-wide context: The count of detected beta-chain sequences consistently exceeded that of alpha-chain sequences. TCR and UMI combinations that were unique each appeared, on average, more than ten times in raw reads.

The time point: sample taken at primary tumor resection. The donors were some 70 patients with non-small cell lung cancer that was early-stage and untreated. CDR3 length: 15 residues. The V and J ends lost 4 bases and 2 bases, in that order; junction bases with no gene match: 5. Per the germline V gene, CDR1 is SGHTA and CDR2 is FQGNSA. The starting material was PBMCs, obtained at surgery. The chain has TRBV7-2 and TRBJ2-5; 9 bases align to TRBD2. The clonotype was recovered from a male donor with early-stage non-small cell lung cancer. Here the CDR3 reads CASSSYTSGQETQYF. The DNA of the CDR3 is TGTGCCAGCAGCTCCTACACTAGCGGGCAAGAGACCCAGTACTTC.